Sequencing of this T cell receptor beta chain was carried out in a study of OX40 agonist ivuxolimab in advanced cancers. At the level of the study: A history of anti-PD-1, anti-PD-L1 or anti-CTLA-4 therapy was acceptable, and 30% to 45% had some.

Per germline, CDR1 LNHDA and CDR2 SQIVND (reference sequence). This CDR3 comprises 14 residues. The germline V and J ends were trimmed by 6 bases and 0 bases, with 10 bases remaining between them. Data came from immunoSEQ multiplex PCR; TCRdb stores just in-frame clones and leaves some out. The table lists around 69,000 clones, 70% to 90% of them singletons. Here the sequenced sample was CD4+ or CD8+ T cells sorted from blood, taken in a trial of the OX40 agonist ivuxolimab. This TCR was recovered from an adult with an advanced solid tumor such as melanoma, head and neck, liver or kidney cancer. The rearrangement links TRBV19 to TRBJ2-3, with D tentatively TRBD2 (7 bases). The CDR3 sequence: CASRRGGSTDTQYF. CDR3 nucleotide sequence: TGTGCCAGTAGGAGGGGGGGGAGCACAGATACGCAGTATTTT.